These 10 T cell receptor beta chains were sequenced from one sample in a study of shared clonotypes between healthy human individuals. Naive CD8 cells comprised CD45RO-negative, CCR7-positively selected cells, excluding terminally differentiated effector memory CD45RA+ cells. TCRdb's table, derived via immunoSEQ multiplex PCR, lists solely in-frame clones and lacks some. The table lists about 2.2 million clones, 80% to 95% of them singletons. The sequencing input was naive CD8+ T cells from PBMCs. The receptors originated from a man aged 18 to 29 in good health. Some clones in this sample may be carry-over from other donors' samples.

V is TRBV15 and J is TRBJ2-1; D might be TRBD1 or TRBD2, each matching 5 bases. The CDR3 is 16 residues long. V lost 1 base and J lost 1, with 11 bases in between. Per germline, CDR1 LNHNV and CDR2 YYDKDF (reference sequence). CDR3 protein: CATSRAGTPSYNEQFF. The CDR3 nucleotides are TGTGCCACCAGCAGAGCCGGGACGCCTTCCTACAATGAGCAGTTCTTC.

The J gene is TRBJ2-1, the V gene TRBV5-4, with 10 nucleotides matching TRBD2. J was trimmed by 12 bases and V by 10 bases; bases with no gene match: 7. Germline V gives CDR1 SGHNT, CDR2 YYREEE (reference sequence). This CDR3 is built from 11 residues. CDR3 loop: CALTSGAAQFF. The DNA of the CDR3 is TGTGCCCTTACTAGCGGGGCCGCGCAGTTCTTC.

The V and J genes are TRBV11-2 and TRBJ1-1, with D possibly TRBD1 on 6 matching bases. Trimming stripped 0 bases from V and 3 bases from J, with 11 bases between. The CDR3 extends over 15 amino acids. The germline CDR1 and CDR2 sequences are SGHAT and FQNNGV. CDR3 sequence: CASSLDSGTYTEAFF. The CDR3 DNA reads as TGTGCCAGCAGCTTAGATTCCGGGACATACACTGAAGCTTTCTTT.

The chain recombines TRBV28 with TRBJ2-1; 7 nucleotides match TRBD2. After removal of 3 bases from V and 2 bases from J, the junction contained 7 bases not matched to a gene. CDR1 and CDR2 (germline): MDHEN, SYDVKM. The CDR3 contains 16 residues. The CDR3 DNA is TGTGCCAGCAGTTTCGGAGGCGGGAGTACCTACAATGAGCAGTTCTTC. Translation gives CASSFGGGSTYNEQFF.

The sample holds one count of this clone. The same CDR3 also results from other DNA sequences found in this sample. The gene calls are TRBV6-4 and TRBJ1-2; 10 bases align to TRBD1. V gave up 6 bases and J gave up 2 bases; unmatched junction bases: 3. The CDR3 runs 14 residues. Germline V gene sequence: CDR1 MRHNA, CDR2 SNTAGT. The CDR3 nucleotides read TGTGCCAGCAGGCCGGGACAGGGGAACTATGGCTACACCTTC. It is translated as CASRPGQGNYGYTF.

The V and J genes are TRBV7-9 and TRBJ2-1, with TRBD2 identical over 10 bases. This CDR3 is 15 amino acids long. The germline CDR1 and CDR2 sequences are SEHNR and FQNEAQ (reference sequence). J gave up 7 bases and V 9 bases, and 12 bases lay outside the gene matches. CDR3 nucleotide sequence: TGTGCCAGTCATTACGCTAGCGGGAGCGGTAATGAGCAGTTCTTC. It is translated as CASHYASGSGNEQFF.

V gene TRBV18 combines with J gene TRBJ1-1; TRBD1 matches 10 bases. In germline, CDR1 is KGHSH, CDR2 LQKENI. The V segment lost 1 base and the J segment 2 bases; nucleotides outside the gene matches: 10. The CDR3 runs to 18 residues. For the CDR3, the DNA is TGTGCCAGCTCACCACGAAAGACAGGGGGCTACCTAAACACTGAAGCTTTCTTT. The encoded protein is CASSPRKTGGYLNTEAFF.

The DNA for the CDR3 is TGTGCCAGCATTCCGGAACCGGGGTCTGGAAACACCATATATTTT. As protein: CASIPEPGSGNTIYF. The chain couples TRBV27 to TRBJ1-3; D gene ambiguous. CDR3 size: 15 residues. Trimming took off 7 bases at V and 1 base at J, with 14 bases between the two ends. Germline V gene data show CDR1 as MNHEY and CDR2 as SMNVEV (reference sequence).

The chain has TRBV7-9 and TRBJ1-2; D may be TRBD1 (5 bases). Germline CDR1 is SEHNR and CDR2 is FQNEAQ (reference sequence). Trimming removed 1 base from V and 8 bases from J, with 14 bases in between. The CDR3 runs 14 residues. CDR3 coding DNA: TGTGCCAGCAGCTTAGGGGGCGTGGGGAGCGGCTACACCTTC. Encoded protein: CASSLGGVGSGYTF.

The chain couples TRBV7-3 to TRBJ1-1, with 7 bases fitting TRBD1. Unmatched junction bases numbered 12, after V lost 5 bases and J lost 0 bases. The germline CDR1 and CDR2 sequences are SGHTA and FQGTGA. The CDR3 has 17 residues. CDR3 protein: CASSMTGIDFMNTEAFF. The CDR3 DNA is TGTGCCAGCAGCATGACAGGGATTGATTTTATGAACACTGAAGCTTTCTTT.